This TCR beta chain emerged from a study of CD8 T cells in ankylosing spondylitis. V shed 5 bases and J shed 6 bases, with 12 bases lying between them. The CDR3 sequence is 13 residues long. One entry per CDR3 protein, called by TCRdb with MiXCR from the 5' RACE reads. The data contain 350,000 or so distinct CDR3 sequences, roughly 15% of them singletons. The sequencing sample was made of blood, either unsorted or a sorted T cell fraction (not recorded which). The receptor was derived from a male donor with ankylosing spondylitis or in good health (not recorded which). The V and J genes are TRBV12-3 or TRBV12-4 and TRBJ2-3; D not resolved. The CDR3 loop reads CASSPQGPDTQYF. The DNA of the CDR3 is TGTGCCAGCAGTCCCCAAGGACCGGATACGCAGTATTTT.